This record covers a single T cell receptor beta chain. Antigen: not known. TCRdb keeps only in-frame clones here, not all; method: immunoSEQ multiplex PCR. The table has approximately 170,000 clones, 92% seen once. These data belong to a study of T cell responses to AZD1222 COVID-19 vaccine. Findings and caveats of the study: Reports say nearly half of spike-specific TCRs go after unmutated variant regions.

Trimming took off 1 base at V and 5 bases at J, with 14 bases between the two ends. The CDR3 is 15 amino acids. Germline-derived CDR1 and CDR2 are KGHSH and LQKENI. The J gene is TRBJ1-2, the V gene TRBV18; D is undetermined. Here the sequenced sample was peripheral blood, taken 28 days after the second AZD1222 dose. The TCR sequence derives from an adult who received the AZD1222 COVID-19 vaccine. Written as DNA, the CDR3 is TGTGCCAGCTCACCACAGATCCAGGCGGATTATGGCTACACCTTC. Translated, it gives CASSPQIQADYGYTF.